This entry is about one T cell receptor (beta chain). Its antigen remains unknown. This entry belongs to a study of Tregs in tolerant kidney transplant recipients. General study findings and limits: No direct test of biological reproducibility was done here.

The repertoire was sequenced with immunoSEQ multiplex PCR; TCRdb's copy has only in-frame clones and lacks some. The sample lists approximately 260,000 clones, approximately 83% occurring once. The CDR3 is 16 residues long. With 1 base clipped from V and 7 bases from J, the junction kept 9 bases outside the gene matches. CDR1 is LNHNV and CDR2 is YYDKDF in the germline V gene (reference sequence). V usage is TRBV15 and J usage is TRBJ2-7; 11 nucleotides match TRBD2. The clonotype was recovered from a human donor in good health. The specimen was CD4+ T cells from blood. As DNA, the CDR3 is TGTGCCACCAGCAGAGTACTAGCGGGGGCCCGGCGAGAGCAGTACTTC. The encoded protein is CATSRVLAGARREQYF.